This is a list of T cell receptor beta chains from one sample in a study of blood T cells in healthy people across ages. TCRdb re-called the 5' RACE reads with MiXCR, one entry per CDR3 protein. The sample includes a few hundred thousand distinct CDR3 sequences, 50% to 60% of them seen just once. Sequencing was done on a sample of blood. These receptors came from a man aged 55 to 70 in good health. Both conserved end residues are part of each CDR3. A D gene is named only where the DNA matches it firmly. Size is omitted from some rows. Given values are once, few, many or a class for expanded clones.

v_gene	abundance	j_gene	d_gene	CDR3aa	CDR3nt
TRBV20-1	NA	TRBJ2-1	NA	CSAPPGLGPNEQFF	TGCAGTGCTCCACCGGGACTTGGGCCCAATGAGCAGTTCTTC
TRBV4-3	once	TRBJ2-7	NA	CASSQATEPHEQYF	TGCGCCAGCAGCCAAGCGACAGAGCCACACGAGCAGTACTTC
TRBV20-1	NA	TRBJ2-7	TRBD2	CSARLAGGYDYEQYF	TGCAGTGCTAGACTAGCGGGGGGCTACGACTACGAGCAGTACTTC
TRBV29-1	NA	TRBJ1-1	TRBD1	CSTRTGRNTEAFF	TGCAGCACCCGGACAGGAAGGAACACTGAAGCTTTCTTT
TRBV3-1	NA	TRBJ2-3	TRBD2	CASSQDSGGTDTQYF	TGTGCCAGCAGCCAAGATAGCGGGGGGACAGATACGCAGTATTTT
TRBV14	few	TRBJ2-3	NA	CASSQVFDRTDTQYF	TGTGCCAGCAGCCAAGTCTTCGACCGCACAGATACGCAGTATTTT
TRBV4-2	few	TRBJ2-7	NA	CASSDVIGAGSYEQYF	TGTGCCAGCAGCGATGTAATCGGGGCCGGTTCCTACGAGCAGTACTTC
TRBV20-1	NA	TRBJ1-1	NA	CSARTGVGWNTEAFF	TGCAGTGCTAGAACGGGGGTTGGATGGAACACTGAAGCTTTCTTT
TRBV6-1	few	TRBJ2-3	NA	CASRVEGADTQYF	TGTGCCAGCAGGGTAGAGGGTGCAGATACGCAGTATTTT
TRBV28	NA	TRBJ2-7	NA	CASSPLRAVLYEQYF	TGTGCCAGCAGCCCACTAAGGGCCGTACTTTACGAGCAGTACTTC
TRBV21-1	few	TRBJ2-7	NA	CASSISGTGDYEQYF	TGTGCCAGCAGCATTTCCGGGACAGGAGACTACGAGCAGTACTTC
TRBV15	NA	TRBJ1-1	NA	CATSRDQENTEAFF	TGTGCCACCAGCAGAGATCAGGAGAACACTGAAGCTTTCTTT
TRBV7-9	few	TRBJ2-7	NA	CASSLDVGGEQYF	TGTGCCAGCAGCTTAGACGTGGGCGGCGAGCAGTACTTC
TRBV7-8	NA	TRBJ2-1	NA	CASSLGTSPETQFF	TGTGCCAGCAGCTTAGGAACTAGCCCCGAGACCCAGTTCTTC
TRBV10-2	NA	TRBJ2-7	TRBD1	CASSRGPGQGTYEQYF	TGCGCCAGCAGTCGCGGTCCGGGACAGGGAACCTACGAGCAGTACTTC
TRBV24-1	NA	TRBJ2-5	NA	CATSDFSGTYNEQYF	TGTGCCACCAGTGATTTTTCGGGAACCTACAATGAGCAGTACTTC
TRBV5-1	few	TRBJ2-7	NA	CASSPLRGEQYF	TGCGCCAGCAGCCCCCTGCGCGGCGAGCAGTACTTC
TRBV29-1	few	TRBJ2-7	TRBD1	CSVYPTGGYEQYF	TGCAGCGTCTATCCAACAGGGGGCTACGAGCAGTACTTC
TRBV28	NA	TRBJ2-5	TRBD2	CASTHLRSGIETQYF	TGTGCCAGCACCCACTTACGTAGCGGGATAGAGACCCAGTACTTC
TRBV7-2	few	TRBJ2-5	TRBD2	CASSLAPSGTQETQYF	TGTGCCAGCAGCTTAGCGCCCAGCGGGACCCAAGAGACCCAGTACTTC
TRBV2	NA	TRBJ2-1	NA	CASKRDTNEQFF	TGTGCCAGCAAGAGGGACACCAATGAGCAGTTCTTC
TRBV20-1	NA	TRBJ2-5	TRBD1	CSAPRTGGKQETQYF	TGCAGTGCTCCCCGGACAGGGGGGAAGCAAGAGACCCAGTACTTC
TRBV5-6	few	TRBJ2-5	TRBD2	CASSRRTSGFQETQYF	TGTGCCAGCAGTCGCCGAACTAGCGGTTTCCAAGAGACCCAGTACTTC
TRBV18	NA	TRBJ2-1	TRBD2	CASSIAGAESEQFF	TGTGCCAGCTCAATAGCGGGAGCGGAGAGTGAGCAGTTCTTC
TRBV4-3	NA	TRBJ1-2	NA	CASSQDTGKDYGYTF	TGCGCCAGCAGCCAAGATACAGGGAAAGACTATGGCTACACCTTC
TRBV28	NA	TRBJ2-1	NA	CASSSTVYSYNEQFF	TGTGCCAGCAGTTCGACAGTTTACTCCTACAATGAGCAGTTCTTC
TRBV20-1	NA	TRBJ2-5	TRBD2	CSARDPTSGSGGETQYF	TGCAGTGCTAGAGATCCGACTAGCGGGAGCGGCGGAGAGACCCAGTACTTC
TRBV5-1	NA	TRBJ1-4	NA	CASSYGLEEEKLFF	TGCGCCAGCAGCTACGGACTGGAAGAAGAAAAACTGTTTTTT
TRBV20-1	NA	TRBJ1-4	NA	CSATDGNEKLFF	TGCAGTGCTACGGACGGGAATGAAAAACTGTTTTTT
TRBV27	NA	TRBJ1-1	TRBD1	CASRPQQGYTEAFF	TGTGCCAGCAGACCCCAACAGGGGTACACTGAAGCTTTCTTT